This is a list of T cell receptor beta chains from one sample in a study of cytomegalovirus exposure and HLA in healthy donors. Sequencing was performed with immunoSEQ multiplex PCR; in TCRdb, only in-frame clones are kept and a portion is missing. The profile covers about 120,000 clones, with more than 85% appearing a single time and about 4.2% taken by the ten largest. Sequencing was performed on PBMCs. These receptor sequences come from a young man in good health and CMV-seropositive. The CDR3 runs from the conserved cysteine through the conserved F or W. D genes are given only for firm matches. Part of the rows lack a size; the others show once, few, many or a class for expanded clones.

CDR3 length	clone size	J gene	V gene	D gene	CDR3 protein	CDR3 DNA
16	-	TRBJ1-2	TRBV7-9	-	CASSLGGLIFIGGYTF	TGTGCCAGCAGCTTAGGGGGACTTATTTTTATTGGAGGCTACACCTTC
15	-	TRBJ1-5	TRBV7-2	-	CASSPTREVNQPQHF	TGTGCCAGCAGCCCCACCAGGGAGGTCAATCAGCCCCAGCATTTT
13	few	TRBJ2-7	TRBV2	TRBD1	CASSAYRGHEQYF	TGTGCCAGCAGTGCCTACAGGGGCCACGAGCAGTACTTC
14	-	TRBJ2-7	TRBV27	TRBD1	CASRPGQRHYEQYF	TGTGCCAGCAGGCCGGGACAGAGGCACTACGAGCAGTACTTC
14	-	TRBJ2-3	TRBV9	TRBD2	CASSTSGVADTQYF	TGTGCCAGCAGCACTAGCGGGGTTGCAGATACGCAGTATTTT
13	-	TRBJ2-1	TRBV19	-	CATKRQGLDEQFF	TGTGCCACCAAGAGGCAGGGGTTAGATGAGCAGTTCTTC
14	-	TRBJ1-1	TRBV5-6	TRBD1	CASSWGTGVSEAFF	TGTGCCAGCAGCTGGGGGACAGGAGTCTCTGAAGCTTTCTTT
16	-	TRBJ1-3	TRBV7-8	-	CASSLGGLYSGNTIYF	TGTGCCAGCAGCTTAGGCGGACTCTACTCTGGAAACACCATATATTTT
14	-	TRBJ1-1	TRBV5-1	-	CASSWKQANTEAFF	TGCGCCAGCAGCTGGAAACAGGCGAACACTGAAGCTTTCTTT
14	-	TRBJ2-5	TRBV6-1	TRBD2	CASSVLGGEETQYF	TGTGCCAGCAGTGTCCTGGGAGGGGAAGAGACCCAGTACTTC
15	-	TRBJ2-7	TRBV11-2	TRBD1	CASSFPGQGANEQYF	TGTGCCAGCAGCTTCCCGGGACAGGGGGCAAACGAGCAGTACTTC
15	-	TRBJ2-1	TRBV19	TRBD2	CASSSAAGGPYEQFF	TGTGCCAGTAGTTCCGCAGCGGGGGGGCCGTATGAGCAGTTCTTC
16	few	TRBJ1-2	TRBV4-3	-	CASSRAWGPTNYGYTF	TGCGCCAGCAGCAGGGCTTGGGGGCCGACTAACTATGGCTACACCTTC
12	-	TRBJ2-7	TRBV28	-	CASRPDSYEQYF	TGTGCCAGCAGACCGGACAGCTACGAGCAGTACTTC
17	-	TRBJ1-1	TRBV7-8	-	CASSLYRGEGMNTEAFF	TGTGCCAGCAGCTTATATCGGGGGGAGGGGATGAACACTGAAGCTTTCTTT
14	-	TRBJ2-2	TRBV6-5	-	CASNEGDATGELFF	TGTGCCAGCAACGAGGGGGATGCCACCGGGGAGCTGTTTTTT
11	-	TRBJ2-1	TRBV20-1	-	CSALPGVEQFF	TGCAGTGCTTTACCAGGGGTTGAGCAGTTCTTC
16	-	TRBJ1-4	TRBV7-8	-	CASSPRFTATNEKLFF	TGTGCCAGCAGCCCCCGTTTTACTGCAACTAATGAAAAACTGTTTTTT
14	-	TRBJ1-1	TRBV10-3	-	CAISYTGMNTEAFF	TGTGCCATCAGCTATACAGGGATGAACACTGAAGCTTTCTTT
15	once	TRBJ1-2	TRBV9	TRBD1	CASSVGGTGDYGYTF	TGTGCCAGCAGCGTAGGGGGGACAGGGGACTATGGCTACACCTTC
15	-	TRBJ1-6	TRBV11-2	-	CASSLDLISNSPLHF	TGTGCCAGCAGCTTAGATCTAATTTCTAATTCACCCCTCCACTTT
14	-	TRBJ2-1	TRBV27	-	CASSPLVSYNEQFF	TGTGCCAGCAGTCCCCTTGTTTCCTACAATGAGCAGTTCTTC
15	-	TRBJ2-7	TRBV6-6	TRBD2	CASSYEAGGFYEQYF	TGTGCCAGCAGTTACGAGGCGGGGGGGTTTTACGAGCAGTACTTC
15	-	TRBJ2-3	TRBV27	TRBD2	CASSPGLAGTDTQYF	TGTGCCAGCAGTCCGGGACTAGCTGGCACAGATACGCAGTATTTT
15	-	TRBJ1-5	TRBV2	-	CASSSDIRLNQPQHF	TGTGCCAGCAGTAGTGACATCCGCCTGAATCAGCCCCAGCATTTT